This T cell receptor (beta chain) was observed in a study of cytomegalovirus exposure and HLA in healthy donors. The study's findings and limits: Rates of TCR association differed by HLA locus in a later analysis, with DRB1 highest and HLA-C lowest. Cytomegalovirus-associated status was assigned to 164 TCR beta chains.

The PCR made use of 60 Vbeta and 13 Jbeta primers. Sequenced by immunoSEQ multiplex PCR; TCRdb stores in-frame clones only, minus some. The sample lists 170,000 or so clones; around 80% were seen once. This clone was counted between two and nine times. Its antigen is not identified. The germline CDR1 and CDR2 sequences are MGHDK and SYGVNS. CDR3 length: 16 amino acids. This chain connects TRBV25-1 to TRBJ2-2; maybe TRBD1 (7 bases). The sample was PBMCs. The TCR comes from a male donor in good health and CMV-seropositive. The CDR3 region has the DNA TGTGCTTGCAGGGGGGCTACTACATTAGGTTCCGGGGAGCTGTTTTTT. Protein sequence: CACRGATTLGSGELFF.